A single sample is the source of the 29 T cell receptor beta chains below, sequenced in a study of regulatory T cells in long-lasting Graves disease. The time point here: newly diagnosed GD, antithyroid drugs for less than 3 months. The TCR library was made from RNA extracted from PBMCs. CDR3-region Arm-PCR and iRepertoire HTBI primers produced the TCR beta libraries. TCRdb re-analysed the multiplex PCR reads in MiXCR, keeping a single row per CDR3 protein. Here the sample spans 560,000 or so distinct CDR3 sequences, 15% to 20% being singletons. The data were also submitted as part of a second study, on T cells in Graves' hyperthyroidism and ophthalmopathy.

Specimen: peripheral blood mononuclear cells (PBMCs), collected at new diagnosis, from a patient treated with antithyroid drugs. Receptor source: a man younger than 35 with Graves disease.

The chain carries TRBV28 and TRBJ2-7; 9 positions agree with TRBD2. Looked up from germline, CDR1 is MDHEN and CDR2 is SYDVKM. The length of the CDR3 is 14 residues. V lost 7 bases, J lost 6 bases, and 10 bases stayed unmatched. The DNA for the CDR3 is TGTGCCAGCATGGGGGCGGGAGGGCCGGGCGAGCAGTACTTC. Its translation is CASMGAGGPGEQYF.

For this clonotype: A much bigger clone sits one base away, suggesting this may be a read error. The chain combines TRBV28 with TRBJ2-1, with 7 bases lining up with TRBD1. The germline CDR1 and CDR2 sequences are MDHEN and SYDVKM. The ends lost 6 bases at V and 13 bases at J; junction bases unmatched: 15. The CDR3 runs 14 residues. As DNA, the CDR3 is TGTGCCAGCAGCGGTGACAGGGTGGGGGAGACCCAGTTCTTC. Its translation is CASSGDRVGETQFF.

This clonotype was counted at least ten times. The chain is built from TRBV9 and TRBJ1-3, with unresolved D. V lost 0 bases, J lost 0 bases, and 7 bases lay in between. The CDR3 has 15 amino acids. Per germline, CDR1 SGDLS and CDR2 YYNGEE. This chain's CDR3 is CASSVDHSSGNTIYF. CDR3 sequence (DNA): TGTGCCAGCAGCGTAGATCACAGCTCTGGAAACACCATATATTTT. Combining the CDR3 with reference TRBV9 and TRBJ1-3 gives the whole variable domain DSGVTQTPKHLITATGQRVTLRCSPRSGDLSVYWYQQSLDQGLQFLIQYYNGEERAKGNILERFSAQQFPDLHSELNLSSLELGDSALYFCASSVDHSSGNTIYFGEGSWLTVV.

This chain joins TRBV28 and TRBJ1-2; the D is unclear. In germline, CDR1 is MDHEN, CDR2 SYDVKM. The CDR3 contains 11 residues. Trimming shortened V by 6 bases and J by 4 bases, and 6 bases separated the two germline ends. For the CDR3, the DNA is TGTGCCAGCAGCGTTGCCTATGGCTACACCTTC. It yields the protein CASSVAYGYTF.

Ten or more counts support this clonotype. V and J are TRBV7-8 and TRBJ2-7, with 14 bases matching TRBD2. The CDR3 contains 15 residues. Germline CDR1 is SGHVS and CDR2 is FQNEAQ. V trimming: 5 bases; J trimming: 6 bases; junction bases outside the gene matches: 6. CDR3 nucleotides: TGTGCCAGCAGCGCTCGGGGACTAGCGGGAGTCGAGCAGTACTTC. This codes for CASSARGLAGVEQYF.

The chain combines TRBV15 with TRBJ2-1; 9 bases match TRBD2. This CDR3 region has 17 residues. The V segment lost 0 bases and the J segment 4 bases; nucleotides outside the gene matches: 7. Germline CDR1 LNHNV, CDR2 YYDKDF (reference sequence). Here the CDR3 reads CATSRDRGGGAYNEQFF. Here the CDR3 DNA reads TGTGCCACCAGCAGAGACCGGGGCGGGGGGGCTTACAATGAGCAGTTCTTC.

Comment on this clonotype: It may be a read error: a sequence one base away is much more abundant. The chain employs TRBV6-2 or TRBV6-3 and TRBJ2-7, with 7 nucleotides matching TRBD1. This CDR3 has 15 amino acids. CDR1 and CDR2 (germline): MNHEY, SVGEGT. For the CDR3, the DNA is TGTGCCAGCAGTGTCGACAGGGTGTGGTCCTACGAGCAGCACTTC. It is translated as CASSVDRVWSYEQHF.

Only a few counts were recorded for this clonotype. The rearrangement links TRBV4-2 to TRBJ2-7; D is undetermined. The CDR3 covers 15 residues. Germline loops: CDR1 LGHNA, CDR2 YNFKEQ. Trimming shortened V by 2 bases and J by 0 bases, and 11 bases separated the two germline ends. The CDR3, as DNA: TGTGCCAGCAGCCAATCGGTGTATTCCTCCTACGAGCAGTACTTC. Amino acids: CASSQSVYSSYEQYF.

This clonotype was seen many times. The chain uses TRBV29-1 and TRBJ2-1, with D perhaps being TRBD1 or TRBD2 (7 bases each). The germline V gene has CDR1 SQVTM and CDR2 ANQGSEA. This CDR3 contains 15 residues. V was pared by 7 bases and J by 2 bases, with 18 bases between. This CDR3 is CSADLRGGPYNEQFF. The CDR3 DNA sequence: TGCAGCGCCGACCTCAGGGGGGGACCCTACAATGAGCAGTTCTTC.

Many counts were recorded for this clonotype. The gene calls are TRBV12-3 or TRBV12-4 and TRBJ1-5, with a possible D match to TRBD1 (6 bases). The CDR3 is 15 residues long. V was shortened by 7 bases and J by 3 bases, with 16 bases between the two germline ends. CDR3 sequence (DNA): TGTGCCAGCAAAAAGGGGGGGGGTTACAATCAGCCCCAGCATTTT. This translates into CASKKGGGYNQPQHF.

This clonotype was recorded many times. The gene calls are TRBV6-1 and TRBJ1-1; 7 bases match TRBD1. With V trimmed by 10 bases and J by 1 base, 9 bases remained unmatched. The CDR3 covers 14 residues. Germline V gives CDR1 MNHNS, CDR2 SASEGT. CDR3 sequence reads: CATSGQAPNTEAFF. For the CDR3, the DNA is TGTGCCACCTCTGGACAGGCCCCGAACACTGAAGCTTTCTTT.

On this clonotype: A read error may be the cause here, since a much bigger clone is one base away. This chain uses TRBV28 with TRBJ2-7; D is uncertain. Germline V gene sequence: CDR1 MDHEN, CDR2 SYDVKM. There are 12 residues in the CDR3. Trimming pared 7 bases from V and 3 bases from J, leaving 10 bases between. The CDR3 coding sequence is TGTGCCAGCACCCCCGACAACTACGAGCAGTACTTC. This encodes CASTPDNYEQYF.

The CDR3 sequence is CASSGRTGSMGADTQYF. CDR3 nucleotides: TGTGCCAGCAGCGGGCGAACAGGGTCCATGGGGGCAGATACGCAGTATTTT. J is TRBJ2-3 and V is TRBV7-2; maybe TRBD1 (6 bases). Germline assignment: CDR1 SGHTA and CDR2 FQGNSA. Trimming cost V 5 bases and J 4 bases, with 22 bases left between them. This CDR3 has 17 amino acids.

The CDR3, as DNA: TGTGCCAGCAGTTACCCAACCGACGGGTCAGGGGACGGCTACACCTTC. Encoded protein: CASSYPTDGSGDGYTF. The rearrangement uses TRBV6-9 and TRBJ1-2, with D possibly TRBD1 on 6 matching bases. The CDR3 loop spans 16 amino acids. V was clipped by 3 bases and J by 8 bases, with 22 bases between them. Looked up from germline, CDR1 is MNHGY and CDR2 is SVAAGI.

The chain's CDR3 is CASSYSYPTGGRTGELFF. In DNA, the CDR3 is TGTGCCAGCAGTTACTCTTACCCTACCGGGGGTCGGACCGGGGAGCTGTTTTTT. The chain couples TRBV6-5 to TRBJ2-2; weak D call: TRBD2 (6 bases). The CDR3 consists of 18 residues. Germline V gene data show CDR1 as MNHEY and CDR2 as SVGAGI. Trimming removed 0 bases at V and 5 bases at J, with 19 bases between.

This chain connects TRBV5-5 to TRBJ2-5, with 8 bases that match TRBD2. Germline V lookup: CDR1 SGHKS, CDR2 YYEKEE (reference sequence). Losses at the gene ends were 3 bases for V and 5 bases for J; bases not matched to a gene: 15. The CDR3 has 17 amino acids. The CDR3 DNA follows: TGTGCCAGCAGCTGGGAAGGGGTAGCGGGAACCCGGGAGACCCAGTACTTC. It encodes CASSWEGVAGTRETQYF.

In this sample, this clonotype turned up a few times. J is TRBJ1-3 and V is TRBV29-1; perhaps TRBD1 as D (5 bases). The CDR3 is 13 residues long. The germline gives CDR1 SQVTM, CDR2 ANQGSEA. Trimming took 0 bases from V and 4 from J, leaving 7 bases between them. The CDR3 spells CSVEEQDGNTIYF. DNA for the CDR3: TGCAGCGTTGAAGAACAGGACGGAAACACCATATATTTT.

V usage is TRBV6-1 and J usage is TRBJ2-1; 9 nucleotides align to TRBD2. V dropped 6 bases and J dropped 0; count of bases not matched to a gene: 15. Germline loops: CDR1 MNHNS, CDR2 SASEGT. The CDR3 covers 19 residues. The DNA for the CDR3 is TGTGCCAGCAGGGGGCTGGGGCTAGCGGGGTACAGCTCCTACAATGAGCAGTTCTTC. It codes for CASRGLGLAGYSSYNEQFF.

This clonotype was counted many times. The chain couples TRBV10-3 to TRBJ1-1; no clear D. Trimming pared 3 bases from V and 7 bases from J, leaving 6 bases between. Per germline, CDR1 ENHRY and CDR2 SYGVKD. This CDR3 region has 11 residues. The DNA of the CDR3 is TGTGCCATCAGTGACAGGAGTGAAGCTTTCTTT. This translates into CAISDRSEAFF.

This clonotype was observed a handful of times. The V call is TRBV5-1, the J call TRBJ1-1; D not resolved. Trimming stripped 6 bases from V and 8 bases from J, with 23 bases between. The CDR3 runs to 15 residues. Germline CDR1 and CDR2: SGHRS and YFSETQ. CDR3 bases: TGCGCCAGCAACCGCGCCCCATCGACTGTGGAAGAAGCTTTCTTT. The encoded protein is CASNRAPSTVEEAFF.

In this sample, this clonotype turned up many times. The CDR3 coding sequence is TGTGCCAGCAGTTTATACAGCCGGGGGTACTACGAGCAGTACTTC. Its protein product is CASSLYSRGYYEQYF. This chain links TRBV27 with TRBJ2-7, with D possibly being TRBD2 (6 bases). Trimming pared 1 base from V and 3 bases from J, leaving 13 bases between. This CDR3 is built from 15 residues. Germline V lookup: CDR1 MNHEY, CDR2 SMNVEV (reference sequence).

Of note for this clonotype: A single base separates this from a much larger clone, so it may be a read error. The rearrangement joins TRBV11-1 to TRBJ2-1; the D gene could be TRBD1 or TRBD2 (5 bases each). CDR1 is SGHAT, CDR2 FQDESV, per germline (reference sequence). The CDR3 has 12 residues. The CDR3 bases are TGTGCCGGCAGCCCCCAAGGGGACGAGCAGTTCTTC. Translated, it gives CAGSPQGDEQFF.

This chain uses TRBV5-5 with TRBJ1-4; no reliable D call. Germline assignment: CDR1 SGHKS and CDR2 YYEKEE (reference sequence). V lost 2 bases, J lost 8 bases, and 16 bases lay in between. This CDR3 is built from 15 residues. The CDR3 spells CASSLQAGIAEKLFF. Written as DNA, the CDR3 is TGTGCCAGCAGCTTACAAGCTGGAATAGCCGAAAAACTGTTTTTT. The complete variable domain, with remaining parts taken from reference TRBV5-5 and TRBJ1-4, reads DAGVTQSPTHLIKTRGQQVTLRCSPISGHKSVSWYQQVLGQGPQFIFQYYEKEERGRGNFPDRFSARQFPNYSSELNVNALLLGDSALYLCASSLQAGIAEKLFFGSGTQLSVL.

This clonotype was observed a handful of times. The gene calls are TRBV20-1 and TRBJ2-1; TRBD2 agrees at 9 bases. With V trimmed by 1 base and J by 4 bases, 20 bases remained unmatched. This CDR3 region has 20 residues. Germline V lookup: CDR1 DFQATT, CDR2 SNEGSKA (reference sequence). The CDR3 region is CSARANSPRGRARHYNEQFF. DNA for the CDR3: TGCAGTGCTAGAGCGAACTCTCCCCGCGGGAGGGCCCGCCATTACAATGAGCAGTTCTTC.

The chain uses TRBV12-3 or TRBV12-4 and TRBJ2-1; 8 bases line up with TRBD2. The CDR3 runs to 13 residues. Unmatched junction bases numbered 1, after V lost 3 bases and J lost 6 bases. CDR3 sequence: CASSFGRANEQFF. For the CDR3, the DNA is TGTGCCAGCAGTTTCGGGAGGGCCAATGAGCAGTTCTTC.

This clonotype was seen repeatedly, ten times or more. The chain uses TRBV5-1 and TRBJ2-1, with D perhaps matching TRBD1 (7 bases). The CDR3 length is 18 residues. The germline V gene encodes CDR1 SGHRS and CDR2 YFSETQ. The germline V and J ends were trimmed by 1 base and 2 bases, with 19 bases remaining between them. The CDR3, as DNA: TGCGCCAGCAGCTTGTCTGCCGGAGGGGGCAGGCCCTACAATGAGCAGTTCTTC. Its protein product is CASSLSAGGGRPYNEQFF. The entire variable domain, with the rest obtained from reference TRBV5-1 and TRBJ2-1, is as follows: KAGVTQTPRYLIKTRGQQVTLSCSPISGHRSVSWYQQTPGQGLQFLFEYFSETQRNKGNFPGRFSGRQFSNSRSEMNVSTLELGDSALYLCASSLSAGGGRPYNEQFFGPGTRLTVL.

This chain connects TRBV6-5 to TRBJ1-2, with 10 nucleotides matching TRBD1. Germline CDR1 and CDR2: MNHEY and SVGAGI. The CDR3 runs to 15 residues. With 4 bases clipped from V and 5 bases from J, the junction kept 7 bases outside the gene matches. The CDR3 loop reads CASSSRDRGEYGYTF. The CDR3 DNA is TGTGCCAGCAGTTCCCGGGACAGGGGAGAGTATGGCTACACCTTC.

This chain joins TRBV27 and TRBJ1-3, with 8 bases that match TRBD1. The germline V gene has CDR1 MNHEY and CDR2 SMNVEV (reference sequence). The CDR3 has 15 amino acids. Trimming at V came to 5 bases and at J to 4 bases, leaving 7 bases not matched to a gene. CDR3 bases: TGTGCCAGCAGTCCAGACAGGGGAGCCGGAAACACCATATATTTT. It is translated as CASSPDRGAGNTIYF.

This clonotype was found many times. The chain uses TRBV18 and TRBJ2-1; TRBD1 matches 9 bases. This CDR3 has 15 residues. Losses at the gene ends were 2 bases for V and 12 bases for J; bases not matched to a gene: 11. CDR1 is KGHSH and CDR2 is LQKENI in the germline V gene. CDR3 nucleotide sequence: TGTGCCAGCTCACCAGGGACAGGGAAGGGTCCTCGGCAGTTCTTC. Residues: CASSPGTGKGPRQFF.